The T cell receptor beta chain under discussion was sequenced for a study of blood T cell repertoires in COVID-19. In the study overall: Acute and convalescent COVID-19 samples came from the United States, Italy and Spain. PBMCs, B-cell-depleted T cells, or T cells provided the cDNA or gDNA that made up the material.

Original analysis: Estimation of nucleated cell counts relied on the amplification of reference gene primers. Repertoires were generated with immunoSEQ multiplex PCR, while TCRdb's copy carries only in-frame clones and drops some. The V and J calls and clone size were taken over from that table, and D and trimming were inferred from the DNA. The sample comprises 300,000 to 350,000 clones, about nine tenths of which are singletons, and around 10% rests with the top ten. Germline V gene data show CDR1 as GTSNPN and CDR2 as SVGIG (reference sequence). CDR3 length: 14 amino acids. Trimming took off 0 bases at V and 0 bases at J, with 6 bases between the two ends.

The rearrangement uses TRBV30 and TRBJ1-5; D uncertain. Source material: peripheral blood. This clonotype originated in a man younger than 45 with COVID-19, enrolled during active disease. The CDR3 DNA reads TGTGCCTGGAGTGTACTCCTTAGCAATCAGCCCCAGCATTTT. It specifies CAWSVLLSNQPQHF.